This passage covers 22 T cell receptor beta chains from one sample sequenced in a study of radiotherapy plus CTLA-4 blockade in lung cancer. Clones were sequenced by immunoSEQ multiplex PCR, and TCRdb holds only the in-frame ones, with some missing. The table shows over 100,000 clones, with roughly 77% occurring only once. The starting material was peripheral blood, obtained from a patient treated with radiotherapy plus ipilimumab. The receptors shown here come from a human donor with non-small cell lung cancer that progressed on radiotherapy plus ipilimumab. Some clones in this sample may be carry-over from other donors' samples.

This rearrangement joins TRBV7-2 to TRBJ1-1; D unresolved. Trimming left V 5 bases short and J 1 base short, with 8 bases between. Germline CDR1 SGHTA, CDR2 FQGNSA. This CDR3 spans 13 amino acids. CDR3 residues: CASSGQPNTEAFF. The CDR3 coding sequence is TGTGCCAGCAGCGGGCAGCCGAACACTGAAGCTTTCTTT.

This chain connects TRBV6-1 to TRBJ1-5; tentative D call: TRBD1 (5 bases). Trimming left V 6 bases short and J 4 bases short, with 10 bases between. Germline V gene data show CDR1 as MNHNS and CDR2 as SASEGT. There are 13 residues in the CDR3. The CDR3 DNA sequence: TGTGCCAGCAGAGGGGAGGTAAATCAGCCCCAGCATTTT. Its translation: CASRGEVNQPQHF.

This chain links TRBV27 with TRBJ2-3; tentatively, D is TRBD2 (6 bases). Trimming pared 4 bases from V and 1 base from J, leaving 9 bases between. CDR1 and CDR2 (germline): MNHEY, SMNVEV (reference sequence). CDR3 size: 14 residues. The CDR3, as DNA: TGTGCCAGCAGTTATTGGGGGGGCACAGATACGCAGTATTTT. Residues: CASSYWGGTDTQYF.

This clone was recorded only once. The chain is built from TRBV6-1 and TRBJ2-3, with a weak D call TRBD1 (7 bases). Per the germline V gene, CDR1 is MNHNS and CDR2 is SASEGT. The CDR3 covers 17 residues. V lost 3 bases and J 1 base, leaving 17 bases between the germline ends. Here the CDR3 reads CASSERRQGGGTDTQYF. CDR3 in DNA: TGTGCCAGCAGTGAGAGGAGACAGGGAGGAGGCACAGATACGCAGTATTTT.

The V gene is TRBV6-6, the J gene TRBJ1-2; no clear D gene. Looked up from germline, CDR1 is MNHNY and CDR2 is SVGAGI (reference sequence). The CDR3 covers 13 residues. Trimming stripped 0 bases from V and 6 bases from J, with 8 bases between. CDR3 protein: CASSYSNRDGYTF. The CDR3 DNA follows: TGTGCCAGCAGTTACTCGAATAGGGATGGCTACACCTTC.

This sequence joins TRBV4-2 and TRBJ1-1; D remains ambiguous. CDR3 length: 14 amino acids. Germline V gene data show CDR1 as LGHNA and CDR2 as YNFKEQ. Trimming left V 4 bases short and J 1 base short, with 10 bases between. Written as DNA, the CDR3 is TGTGCCAGCAGCCGAGGAACGAGGAACACTGAAGCTTTCTTT. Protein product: CASSRGTRNTEAFF.

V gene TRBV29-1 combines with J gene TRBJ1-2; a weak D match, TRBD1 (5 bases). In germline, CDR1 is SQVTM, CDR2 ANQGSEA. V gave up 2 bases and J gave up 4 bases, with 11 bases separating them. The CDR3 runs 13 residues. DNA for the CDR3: TGCAGCGTTGAATTTGGGGCCCCCTATGGCTACACCTTC. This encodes CSVEFGAPYGYTF. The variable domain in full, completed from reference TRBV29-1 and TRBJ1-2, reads SAVISQKPSRDICQRGTSLTIQCQVDSQVTMMFWYRQQPGQSLTLIATANQGSEATYESGFVIDKFPISRPNLTFSTLTVSNMSPEDSSIYLCSVEFGAPYGYTFGSGTRLTVV.

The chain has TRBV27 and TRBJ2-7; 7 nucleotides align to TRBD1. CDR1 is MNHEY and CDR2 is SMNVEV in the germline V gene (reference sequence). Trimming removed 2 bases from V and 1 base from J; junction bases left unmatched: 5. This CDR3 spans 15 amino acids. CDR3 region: CASSLDRDRSYEQYF. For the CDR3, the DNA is TGTGCCAGCAGTTTAGACCGGGACAGATCCTACGAGCAGTACTTC.

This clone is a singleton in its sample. The CDR3 DNA is TGTGCCAGCAGTTACTCGCGGCACGGGGGCACCTTC. It codes for CASSYSRHGGTF. The chain links TRBV6-5 to TRBJ1-2; TRBD1 is a possible D gene (5 bases). The V end lost 0 bases, the J end lost 13 bases, and 12 bases lay between the germline ends. Germline-derived CDR1 and CDR2 are MNHEY and SVGAGI. The CDR3 has 12 amino acids.

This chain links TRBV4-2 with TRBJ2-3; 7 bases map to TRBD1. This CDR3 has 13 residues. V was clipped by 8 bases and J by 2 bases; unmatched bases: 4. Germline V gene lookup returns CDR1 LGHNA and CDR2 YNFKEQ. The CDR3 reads CASRQGYTDTQYF. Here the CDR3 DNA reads TGTGCCAGCCGACAGGGTTACACAGATACGCAGTATTTT.

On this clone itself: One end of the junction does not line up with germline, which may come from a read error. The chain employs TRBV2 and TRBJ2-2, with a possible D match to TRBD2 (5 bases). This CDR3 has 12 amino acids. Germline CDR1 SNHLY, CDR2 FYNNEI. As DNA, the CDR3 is TGTGCCAGCAGTAGGGATACCGGGAAGCTGTTTTTT. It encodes CASSRDTGKLFF. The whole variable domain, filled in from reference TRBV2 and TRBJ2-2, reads EPEVTQTPSHQVTQMGQEVILRCVPISNHLYFYWYRQILGQKVEFLVSFYNNEISEKSEIFDDQFSVERPDGSNFTLKIRSTKLEDSAMYFCASSRDTGKLFFGEGSRLTVL.

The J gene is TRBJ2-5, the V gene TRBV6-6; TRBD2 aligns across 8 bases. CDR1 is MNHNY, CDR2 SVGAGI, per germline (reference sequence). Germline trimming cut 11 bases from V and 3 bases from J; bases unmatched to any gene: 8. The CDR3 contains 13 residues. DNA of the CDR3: TGTGCCGTCAGCGCGGGACTAGAAGAGACCCAGTACTTC. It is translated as CAVSAGLEETQYF.

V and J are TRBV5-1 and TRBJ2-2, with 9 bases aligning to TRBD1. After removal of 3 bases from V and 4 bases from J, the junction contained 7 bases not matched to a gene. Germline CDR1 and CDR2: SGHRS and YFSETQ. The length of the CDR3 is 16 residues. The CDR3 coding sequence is TGCGCCAGCAGCTGGTGGACAGGGGAGGGCACCGGGGAGCTGTTTTTT. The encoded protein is CASSWWTGEGTGELFF.

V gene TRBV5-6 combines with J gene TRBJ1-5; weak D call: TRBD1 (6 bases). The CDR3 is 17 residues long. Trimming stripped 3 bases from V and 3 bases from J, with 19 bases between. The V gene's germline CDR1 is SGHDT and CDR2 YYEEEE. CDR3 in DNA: TGTGCCAGCAGCTGGTCCGGGGGGCGAGGAACCAATCAGCCCCAGCATTTT. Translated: CASSWSGGRGTNQPQHF.

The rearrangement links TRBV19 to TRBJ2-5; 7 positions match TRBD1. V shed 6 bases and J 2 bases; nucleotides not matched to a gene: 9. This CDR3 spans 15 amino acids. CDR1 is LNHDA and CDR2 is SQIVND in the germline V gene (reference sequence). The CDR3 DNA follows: TGTGCCAGTAGCCTACAGGGGTCGGGGCAAGAGACCCAGTACTTC. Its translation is CASSLQGSGQETQYF.

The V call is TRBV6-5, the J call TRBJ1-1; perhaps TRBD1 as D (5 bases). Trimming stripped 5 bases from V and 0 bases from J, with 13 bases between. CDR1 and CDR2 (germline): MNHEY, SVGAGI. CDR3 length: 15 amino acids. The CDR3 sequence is CASSPGPFMNTEAFF. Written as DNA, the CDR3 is TGTGCCAGCAGTCCAGGGCCTTTCATGAACACTGAAGCTTTCTTT.

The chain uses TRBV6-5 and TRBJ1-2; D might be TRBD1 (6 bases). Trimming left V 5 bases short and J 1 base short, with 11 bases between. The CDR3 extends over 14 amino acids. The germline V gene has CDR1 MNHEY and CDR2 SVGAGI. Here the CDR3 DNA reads TGTGCCAGCAGTCGGACAGCCCATAACTATGGCTACACCTTC. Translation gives CASSRTAHNYGYTF.

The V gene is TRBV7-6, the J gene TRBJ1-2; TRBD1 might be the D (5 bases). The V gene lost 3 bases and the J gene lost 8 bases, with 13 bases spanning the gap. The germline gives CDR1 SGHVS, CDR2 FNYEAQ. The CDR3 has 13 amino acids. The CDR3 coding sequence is TGTGCCAGCAGCTTTAGGGGTGTAGTGGGCTACACCTTC. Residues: CASSFRGVVGYTF.

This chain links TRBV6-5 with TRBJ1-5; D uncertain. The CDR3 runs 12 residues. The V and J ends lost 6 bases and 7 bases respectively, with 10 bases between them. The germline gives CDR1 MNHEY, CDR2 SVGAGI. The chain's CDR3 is CASRRPGQPQHF. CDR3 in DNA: TGTGCCAGCAGACGGCCGGGGCAGCCCCAGCATTTT.

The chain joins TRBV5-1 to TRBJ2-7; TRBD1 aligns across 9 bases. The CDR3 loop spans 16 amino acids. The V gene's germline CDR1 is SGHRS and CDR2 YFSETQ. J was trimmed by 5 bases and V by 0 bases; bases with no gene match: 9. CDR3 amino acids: CASSLARGTGNNEQYF. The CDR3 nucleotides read TGCGCCAGCAGCTTGGCCCGAGGGACAGGGAATAACGAGCAGTACTTC.

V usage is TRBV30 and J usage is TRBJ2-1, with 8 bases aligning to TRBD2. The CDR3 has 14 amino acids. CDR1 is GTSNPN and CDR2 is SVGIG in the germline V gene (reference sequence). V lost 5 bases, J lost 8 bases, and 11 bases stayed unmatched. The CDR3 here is CAWESGGRIHEQFF. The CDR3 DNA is TGTGCCTGGGAAAGCGGGGGAAGGATCCATGAGCAGTTCTTC.

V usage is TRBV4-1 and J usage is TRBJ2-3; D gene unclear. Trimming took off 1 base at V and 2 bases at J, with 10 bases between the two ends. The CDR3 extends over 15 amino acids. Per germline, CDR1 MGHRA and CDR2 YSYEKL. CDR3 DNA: TGCGCCAGCAGCCAAGTCCCAAGGGCCACAGATACGCAGTATTTT. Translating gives CASSQVPRATDTQYF.